This T cell receptor (beta chain) was identified during a study of cytomegalovirus exposure and HLA in healthy donors. Study outcomes and limitations: Earlier analysis yielded a pattern in which most TCR beta V segments were productive about 90% or about 30% of the time. Most TCR sequences were uncommon, yet certain public TCRs appeared in many donors. TCR beta sequences reportedly predicted the HLA-A and HLA-B alleles of most subjects accurately. Looking again later, the authors saw that most CMV-associated TCR beta chains seemed HLA-restricted.

PCR involved 60 Vbeta and 13 Jbeta primers. Here immunoSEQ multiplex PCR was the method, and the copy in TCRdb shows in-frame clones only, minus some. The sample lists roughly 150,000 clones, more than 70% occurring once. The germline V gene encodes CDR1 MNHEY and CDR2 SVGAGI. The junction had 3 bases not matched to a gene; V was cut back by 3 bases and J by 4 bases. The CDR3 length is 15 residues. Worth noting for this clone: Its antigen is still unknown.

Sequencing input: PBMCs. This clonotype was obtained from a man aged 35 to 55 in good health and CMV-seronegative. The V gene is TRBV6-5, the J gene TRBJ2-3; 11 bases are a match to TRBD2. The CDR3, as DNA: TGTGCCAGCAGTTATAGCGGGAGGGCAGCAGATACGCAGTATTTT. Residues: CASSYSGRAADTQYF.